The source of this TCR beta chain is a study of CD8+ T cells in alopecia areata. Study-wide points: Scalp sample data also include resident alphabeta T cells from normal skin.

cDNA reverse transcribed from extracted RNA served as the sequencing template. Measured with immunoSEQ multiplex PCR; TCRdb has only the in-frame clones, and not every one. Here the sample spans more than 90,000 clones, about 54% being singletons. As to this clone: Its specificity is unknown.

There are 12 residues in the CDR3. Germline CDR1 is GTSNPN and CDR2 is SVGIG (reference sequence). Trimming cost V 5 bases and J 1 base, with 7 bases left between them. Treatment given: oral pan-JAK inhibitor, 5-10 mg twice daily. The starting material was CD8+ T cells sorted from blood, obtained at week 4, from a patient treated with tofacitinib. This rearrangement joins TRBV30 to TRBJ2-3; D unclear. This sequence was found in a human donor with alopecia areata. The CDR3 nucleotides read TGTGCCTGGGGGGTAGGCACAGATACGCAGTATTTT. Encoded protein: CAWGVGTDTQYF.